A selection of T cell receptor beta chains follows, all from one sample in a study of cytomegalovirus exposure and HLA in healthy donors. Only in-frame clones appear in the TCRdb table, and some are missing; sequencing was by immunoSEQ multiplex PCR. This table holds nearly 95,000 clones, under 80% found once. The sequenced material came from PBMCs. The receptors shown here come from a young woman in good health and CMV-seronegative. Both conserved end residues are part of each CDR3. A D gene is named only where the DNA matches it firmly. The size entry is marked missing in some rows and otherwise reads once, few, many or a size class.

v_call	d_call	clone_size	j_call	cdr3_aa	cdr3_nt
TRBV9	TRBD1	.	TRBJ1-2	CASSVAGQALF	TGTGCCAGCAGCGTAGCCGGACAGGCCCTTTTC
TRBV10-3	TRBD1	once	TRBJ1-5	CAIRPDRASNQPQHF	TGTGCCATCAGGCCAGACAGGGCCAGCAATCAGCCCCAGCATTTT
TRBV5-1	.	.	TRBJ2-5	CASSLTDPQETQYF	TGCGCCAGCAGCTTGACAGATCCTCAAGAGACCCAGTACTTC
TRBV11-2	.	.	TRBJ2-1	CASSLKFGAYNEQFF	TGTGCCAGCAGCTTGAAATTCGGGGCCTACAATGAGCAGTTCTTC
TRBV7-3	.	.	TRBJ1-1	CASSPMRNTEAFF	TGTGCCAGCAGCCCAATGCGGAACACTGAAGCTTTCTTT
TRBV27	.	.	TRBJ2-7	CASSSTGLSYEQYF	TGTGCCAGCAGTTCAACGGGACTCTCCTACGAGCAGTACTTC
TRBV11-2	.	.	TRBJ1-1	CASRGGPAFF	TGTGCCAGCAGAGGCGGGCCAGCTTTCTTT
TRBV5-4	.	few	TRBJ2-2	CASAGEANTGELFF	TGTGCCAGCGCGGGTGAAGCGAACACCGGGGAGCTGTTTTTT
TRBV28	TRBD2	.	TRBJ2-1	CASSVAGGPLNEQFF	TGTGCCAGCAGTGTAGCGGGAGGGCCGCTCAATGAGCAGTTCTTC
TRBV11-3	TRBD1	.	TRBJ2-5	CASSSRDRGHETQYF	TGTGCCAGCAGCTCCAGGGACAGGGGGCATGAGACCCAGTACTTC
TRBV27	.	few	TRBJ2-7	CASSLRTADEQYF	TGTGCCAGCAGTTTAAGGACTGCCGACGAGCAGTACTTC
TRBV5-6	.	.	TRBJ1-3	CASSLVRDSGNTIYF	TGTGCCAGCAGCTTGGTACGGGACTCTGGAAACACCATATATTTT
TRBV19	TRBD2	.	TRBJ2-1	CASSIEALAGVGYNEQFF	TGTGCCAGTAGTATCGAGGCACTAGCGGGAGTAGGCTACAATGAGCAGTTCTTC
TRBV27	TRBD1	.	TRBJ1-5	CASSGEWTGAAWPQHF	TGTGCCAGCAGTGGGGAGTGGACAGGGGCAGCCTGGCCCCAGCATTTT
TRBV4-1	TRBD2	.	TRBJ2-5	CASSSRLAGEETQYF	TGCGCCAGCAGCTCCCGACTAGCCGGTGAAGAGACCCAGTACTTC
TRBV7-6	TRBD2	.	TRBJ2-3	CASSQLAGDQTQYF	TGTGCCAGCAGTCAACTAGCGGGGGATCAGACGCAGTATTTT
TRBV15	.	.	TRBJ1-1	CATSREGGFLNTEAFF	TGTGCCACCAGCAGAGAGGGGGGATTTTTGAACACTGAAGCTTTCTTT
TRBV7-9	.	.	TRBJ1-2	CASSSTTVGQGYGYTF	TGTGCCAGCAGCTCGACGACAGTGGGGCAGGGGTATGGCTACACCTTC
TRBV28	.	.	TRBJ1-2	CASILPGQSYGYTF	TGTGCCAGCATCCTACCCGGACAAAGCTATGGCTACACCTTC
TRBV18	.	.	TRBJ1-3	CASSDAGGNTIYF	TGTGCCAGCTCAGACGCAGGGGGAAACACCATATATTTT
TRBV6-6	.	.	TRBJ2-2	CAGGHPNTGELFF	TGTGCCGGGGGACACCCGAACACCGGGGAGCTGTTTTTT
TRBV7-2	.	.	TRBJ2-2	CASSFSSSGTGELFF	TGTGCCAGCAGCTTCTCCAGCTCGGGCACCGGGGAGCTGTTTTTT
TRBV25-1	TRBD2	.	TRBJ2-7	CASSDSGLAGRYEQYF	TGTGCCAGCAGTGATTCGGGACTAGCGGGACGTTACGAGCAGTACTTC
TRBV6-1	TRBD1	.	TRBJ1-1	CASSATGGRTEAFF	TGTGCCAGCAGTGCGACAGGGGGGAGGACTGAAGCTTTCTTT
TRBV5-6	TRBD1	.	TRBJ2-1	CASTPGTGGNEQFF	TGTGCCAGCACCCCCGGGACAGGGGGCAATGAGCAGTTCTTC
TRBV5-1	TRBD2	once	TRBJ2-3	CASSLGVSGSLTDTQYF	TGCGCCAGCAGCTTGGGGGTTAGCGGGAGCCTCACAGATACGCAGTATTTT
TRBV7-9	.	.	TRBJ2-2	CASSFGLQVRAGELFF	TGTGCCAGCAGCTTTGGCCTCCAAGTTCGGGCCGGGGAGCTGTTTTTT
TRBV6-5	TRBD1	.	TRBJ2-5	CASSWTGGVETQYF	TGTGCCAGCAGTTGGACAGGGGGGGTAGAGACCCAGTACTTC
TRBV7-9	TRBD1	.	TRBJ2-5	CASSRDRKKTQYF	TGTGCCAGCAGTCGGGACAGGAAAAAGACCCAGTACTTC
TRBV18	.	.	TRBJ2-7	CASSPGSYEQYF	TGTGCCAGCTCCCCGGGGTCCTACGAGCAGTACTTC
TRBV7-9	.	.	TRBJ1-1	CASSIQGHNTEAFF	TGTGCCAGCAGCATACAGGGACATAACACTGAAGCTTTCTTT
TRBV10-3	.	.	TRBJ1-1	CAISEGENTEAFF	TGTGCCATCAGTGAAGGGGAGAACACTGAAGCTTTCTTT
TRBV5-6	.	.	TRBJ1-1	CASSTQPTGNTEAFF	TGTGCCAGCAGCACCCAACCGACAGGGAACACTGAAGCTTTCTTT
TRBV6-1	TRBD2	.	TRBJ2-3	CASSDSSGASGRATQYF	TGTGCCAGCAGTGATTCGAGTGGGGCTAGCGGGAGGGCTACGCAGTATTTT
TRBV7-2	TRBD1	.	TRBJ1-1	CASSVTGRAEAFF	TGTGCCAGCAGTGTGACAGGGAGAGCTGAAGCTTTCTTT
TRBV11-2	.	.	TRBJ2-1	CASSLASSNEQFF	TGTGCCAGCAGCTTAGCCTCGTCCAATGAGCAGTTCTTC
TRBV19	.	.	TRBJ2-4	CASTLRGAKNIQYF	TGTGCCAGTACCCTCAGGGGAGCCAAAAACATTCAGTACTTC
TRBV28	TRBD1	medium-sized	TRBJ2-7	CASSFRDRGREQYF	TGTGCCAGCAGTTTCCGGGACAGGGGCCGCGAGCAGTACTTC
TRBV18	TRBD1	.	TRBJ1-1	CASSPQGTAMNTEAFF	TGTGCCAGCTCACCACAGGGGACAGCGATGAACACTGAAGCTTTCTTT
TRBV2	.	.	TRBJ2-1	CASSEDRVGHNEQFF	TGTGCCAGCAGTGAAGACAGGGTTGGTCACAATGAGCAGTTCTTC
TRBV10-1	TRBD2	.	TRBJ2-2	CASRPGLGITGELFF	TGCGCCAGCAGACCGGGACTAGGGATCACCGGGGAGCTGTTTTTT
TRBV7-8	.	few	TRBJ1-2	CASSLGPRGFTF	TGTGCCAGCAGCTTAGGGCCGCGGGGGTTCACCTTC
TRBV30	TRBD1	.	TRBJ2-7	CAWSGLPGQGEDEQYF	TGTGCCTGGAGTGGCCTACCGGGACAGGGGGAGGACGAGCAGTACTTC
TRBV11-2	.	few	TRBJ2-2	CASSLLTGTNTGELFF	TGTGCCAGCAGCTTACTTACAGGGACGAACACCGGGGAGCTGTTTTTT
TRBV4-3	.	few	TRBJ1-4	CASSQEGVRTNEKLFF	TGCGCCAGCAGCCAAGAAGGGGTGAGGACTAATGAAAAACTGTTTTTT
TRBV19	.	.	TRBJ1-1	CASSTFGEAFF	TGTGCCAGTAGTACCTTCGGGGAAGCTTTCTTT
TRBV6-5	.	few	TRBJ1-6	CASTNSPLQSSPLHF	TGTGCCAGCACCAACTCCCCCCTACAGAGCTCACCCCTCCACTTT